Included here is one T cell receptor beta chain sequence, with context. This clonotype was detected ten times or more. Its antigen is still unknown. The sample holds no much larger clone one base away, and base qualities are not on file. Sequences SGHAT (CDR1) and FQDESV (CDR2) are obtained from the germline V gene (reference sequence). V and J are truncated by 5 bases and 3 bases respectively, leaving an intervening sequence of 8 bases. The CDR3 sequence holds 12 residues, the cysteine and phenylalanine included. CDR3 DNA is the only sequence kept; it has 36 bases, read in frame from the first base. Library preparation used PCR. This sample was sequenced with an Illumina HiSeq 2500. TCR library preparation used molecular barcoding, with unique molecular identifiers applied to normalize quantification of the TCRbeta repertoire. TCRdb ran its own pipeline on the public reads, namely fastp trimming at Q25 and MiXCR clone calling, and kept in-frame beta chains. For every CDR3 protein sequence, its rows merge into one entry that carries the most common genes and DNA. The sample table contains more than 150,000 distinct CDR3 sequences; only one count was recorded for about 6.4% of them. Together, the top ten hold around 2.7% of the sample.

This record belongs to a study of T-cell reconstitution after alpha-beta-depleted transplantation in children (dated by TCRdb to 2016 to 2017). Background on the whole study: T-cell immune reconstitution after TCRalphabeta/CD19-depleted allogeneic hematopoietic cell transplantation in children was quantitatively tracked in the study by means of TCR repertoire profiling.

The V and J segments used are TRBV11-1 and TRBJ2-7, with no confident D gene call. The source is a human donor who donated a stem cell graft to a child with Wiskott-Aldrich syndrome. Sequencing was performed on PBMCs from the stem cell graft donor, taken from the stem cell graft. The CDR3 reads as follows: CASSPENYEQYF. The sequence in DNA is TGTGCCAGCAGCCCCGAGAACTACGAGCAGTACTTC.